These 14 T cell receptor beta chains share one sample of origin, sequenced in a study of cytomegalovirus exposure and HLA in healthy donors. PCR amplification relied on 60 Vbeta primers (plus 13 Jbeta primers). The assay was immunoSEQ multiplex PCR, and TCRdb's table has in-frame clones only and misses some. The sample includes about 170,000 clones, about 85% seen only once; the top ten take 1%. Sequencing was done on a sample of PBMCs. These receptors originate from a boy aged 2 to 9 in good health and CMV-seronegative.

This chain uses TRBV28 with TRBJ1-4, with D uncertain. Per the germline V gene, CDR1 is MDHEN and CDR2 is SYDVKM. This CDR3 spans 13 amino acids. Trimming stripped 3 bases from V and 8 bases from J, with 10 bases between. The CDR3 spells CASSLSRSEKLFF. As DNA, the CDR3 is TGTGCCAGCAGTTTGTCCCGTTCCGAAAAACTGTTTTTT.

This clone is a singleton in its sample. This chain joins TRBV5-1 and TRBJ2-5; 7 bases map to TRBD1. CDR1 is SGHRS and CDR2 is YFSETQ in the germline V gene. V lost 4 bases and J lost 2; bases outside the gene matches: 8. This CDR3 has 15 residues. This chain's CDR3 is CASSLGSGQQETQYF. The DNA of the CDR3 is TGCGCCAGCAGCCTGGGTTCGGGACAGCAAGAGACCCAGTACTTC.

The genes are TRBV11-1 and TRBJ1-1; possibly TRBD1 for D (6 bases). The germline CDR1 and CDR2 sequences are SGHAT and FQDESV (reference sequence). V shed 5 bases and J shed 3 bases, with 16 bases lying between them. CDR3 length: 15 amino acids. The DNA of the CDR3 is TGTGCCAGCAGCCGACGAGCGGGGGCTGACACTGAAGCTTTCTTT. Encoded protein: CASSRRAGADTEAFF.

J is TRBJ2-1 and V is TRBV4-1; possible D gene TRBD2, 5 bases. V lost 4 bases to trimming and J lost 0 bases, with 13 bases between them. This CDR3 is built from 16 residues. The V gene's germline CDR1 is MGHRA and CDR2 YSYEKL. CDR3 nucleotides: TGCGCCAGCAGCCCAAGGGTAGGGAGCTCCTACAATGAGCAGTTCTTC. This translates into CASSPRVGSSYNEQFF.

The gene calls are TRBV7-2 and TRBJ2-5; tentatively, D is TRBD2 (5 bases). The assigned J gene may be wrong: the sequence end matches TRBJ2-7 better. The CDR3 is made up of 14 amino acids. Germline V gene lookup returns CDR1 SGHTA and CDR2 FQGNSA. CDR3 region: CASSLGGFTYEQYF. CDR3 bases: TGTGCCAGCAGCTTGGGCGGGTTCACCTACGAGCAGTACTTC.

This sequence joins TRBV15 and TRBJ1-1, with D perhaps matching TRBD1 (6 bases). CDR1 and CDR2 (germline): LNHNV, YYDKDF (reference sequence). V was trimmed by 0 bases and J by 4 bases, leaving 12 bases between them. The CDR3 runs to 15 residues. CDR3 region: CATSRDRGGITEAFF. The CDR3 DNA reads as TGTGCCACCAGCAGAGACAGGGGAGGGATCACTGAAGCTTTCTTT.

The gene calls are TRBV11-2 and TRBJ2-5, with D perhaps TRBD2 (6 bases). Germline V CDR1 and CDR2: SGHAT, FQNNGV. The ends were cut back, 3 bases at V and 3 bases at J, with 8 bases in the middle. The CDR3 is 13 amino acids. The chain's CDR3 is CASSLGLKETQYF. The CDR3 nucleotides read TGTGCCAGCAGCTTGGGACTCAAAGAGACCCAGTACTTC. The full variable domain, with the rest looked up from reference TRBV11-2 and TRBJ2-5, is EAGVAQSPRYKIIEKRQSVAFWCNPISGHATLYWYQQILGQGPKLLIQFQNNGVVDDSQLPKDRFSAERLKGVDSTLKIQPAKLEDSAVYLCASSLGLKETQYFGPGTRLLVL.

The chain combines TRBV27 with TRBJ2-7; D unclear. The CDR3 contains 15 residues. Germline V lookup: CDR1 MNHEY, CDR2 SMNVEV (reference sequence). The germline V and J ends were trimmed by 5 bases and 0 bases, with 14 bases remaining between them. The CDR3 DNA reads TGTGCCAGCAGTGATAGTATGGGCATCTCCTACGAGCAGTACTTC. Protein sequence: CASSDSMGISYEQYF.

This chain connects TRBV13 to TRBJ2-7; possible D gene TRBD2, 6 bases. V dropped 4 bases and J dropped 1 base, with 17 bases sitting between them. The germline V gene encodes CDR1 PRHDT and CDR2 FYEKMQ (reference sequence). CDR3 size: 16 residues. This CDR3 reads CASSSRAGLKSYEQYF. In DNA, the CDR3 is TGTGCCAGCAGCTCCCGGGCGGGACTTAAATCCTACGAGCAGTACTTC.

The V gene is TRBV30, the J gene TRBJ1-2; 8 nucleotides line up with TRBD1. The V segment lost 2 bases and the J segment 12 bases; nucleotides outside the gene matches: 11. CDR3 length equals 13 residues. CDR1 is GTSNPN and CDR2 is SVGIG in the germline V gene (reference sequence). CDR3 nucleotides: TGTGCCTGGAGTTCCGGGACAGGATCATCCCACACCTTC. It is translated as CAWSSGTGSSHTF.

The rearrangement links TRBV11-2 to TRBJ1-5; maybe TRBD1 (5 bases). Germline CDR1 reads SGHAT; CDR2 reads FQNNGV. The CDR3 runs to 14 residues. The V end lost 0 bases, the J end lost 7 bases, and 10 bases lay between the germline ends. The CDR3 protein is CASSLEQAGQPQHF. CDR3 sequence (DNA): TGTGCCAGCAGCTTAGAACAGGCAGGGCAGCCCCAGCATTTT. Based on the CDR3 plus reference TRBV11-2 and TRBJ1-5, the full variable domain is EAGVAQSPRYKIIEKRQSVAFWCNPISGHATLYWYQQILGQGPKLLIQFQNNGVVDDSQLPKDRFSAERLKGVDSTLKIQPAKLEDSAVYLCASSLEQAGQPQHFGDGTRLSIL.

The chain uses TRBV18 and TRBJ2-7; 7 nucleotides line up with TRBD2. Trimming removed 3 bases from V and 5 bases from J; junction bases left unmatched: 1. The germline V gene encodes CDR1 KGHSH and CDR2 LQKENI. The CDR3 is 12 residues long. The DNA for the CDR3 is TGTGCCAGCTCACCGGGGGGGAACGAGCAGTACTTC. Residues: CASSPGGNEQYF.

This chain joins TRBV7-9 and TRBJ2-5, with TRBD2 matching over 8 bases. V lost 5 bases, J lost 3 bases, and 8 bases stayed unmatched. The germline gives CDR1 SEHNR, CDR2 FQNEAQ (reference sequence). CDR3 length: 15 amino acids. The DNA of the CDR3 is TGTGCCAGCAGCCCGGGGGGGGACAAAGAAGAGACCCAGTACTTC. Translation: CASSPGGDKEETQYF.

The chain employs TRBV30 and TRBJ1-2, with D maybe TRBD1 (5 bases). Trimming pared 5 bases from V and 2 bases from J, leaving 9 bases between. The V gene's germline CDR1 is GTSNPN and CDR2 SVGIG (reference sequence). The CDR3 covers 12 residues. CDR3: CAWDGGNYGYTF. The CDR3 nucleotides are TGTGCCTGGGACGGGGGGAACTATGGCTACACCTTC. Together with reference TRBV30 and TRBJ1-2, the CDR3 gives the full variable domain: SQTIHQWPATLVQPVGSPLSLECTVEGTSNPNLYWYRQAAGRGLQLLFYSVGIGQISSEVPQNLSASRPQDRQFILSSKKLLLSDSGFYLCAWDGGNYGYTFGSGTRLTVV.